The present T cell receptor beta chain was sequenced within a study of cytomegalovirus exposure and HLA in healthy donors. Study-level background: A prior study identified just under 120 million unique TCR beta sequences from 190 million or so T cells.

This clone has more than one count but fewer than ten. The antigen is not known. Findings and caveats of the study: Later genetic work tied a missense DCLRE1C variant to beta-chain V and J trimming.

The CDR3 contains 14 residues. Trimming cost V 7 bases and J 5 bases, with 14 bases left between them. The germline gives CDR1 SSHAT, CDR2 FNYEAQ (reference sequence). In the PCR, 60 Vbeta and 13 Jbeta primers were used. Sequenced by immunoSEQ multiplex PCR; TCRdb stores in-frame clones only, minus some. Of 130,000 or so clones detected, roughly three quarters appear once; the ten largest clones hold 1.1% to 1.5%. The material sequenced was PBMCs. The receptor's source is a woman aged 35 to 49 in good health and CMV-seronegative. The rearrangement uses TRBV7-7 and TRBJ2-2; D might be TRBD2 (6 bases). CDR3 in amino acids: CASTFGGDTGELFF. The CDR3 DNA sequence: TGTGCCAGCACCTTCGGAGGGGATACCGGGGAGCTGTTTTTT.